This T cell receptor beta chain was profiled in a study of T cell clonotyping in hematopoietic cell transplantation. Study-level background: Recipient samples before transplant were obtained post-cytoreduction. Study outcomes and limitations: Graft donor and pretransplant recipient Inverse Simpson Index values predicted broader posttransplant TCR diversity. Cells were unsorted, so CD4 and CD8 contributions were not separated.

Time point indicated: recipient sample about 28 days before transplant, after cytoreduction. Using immunoSEQ multiplex PCR, the repertoire was profiled, and TCRdb retains in-frame clones only, with some absent. This table holds about 45,000 clones, roughly 80% found once. Remarks on this clone: The antigen is not known.

Germline V CDR1 and CDR2: GTSNPN, SVGIG (reference sequence). V was cut by 4 bases and J by 4 bases, with 8 bases left in between. The CDR3 spans 12 residues. Source: peripheral blood mononuclear cells, taken before stem cell transplant. The sequence derives from a man aged 60-69 years with myelodysplastic syndrome. Some clones in this sample may be carry-over from other donors' samples. The gene calls are TRBV30 and TRBJ1-3; D uncertain. The CDR3 loop is CAWKGIGNTIYF. The DNA of the CDR3 is TGTGCCTGGAAAGGGATCGGAAACACCATATATTTT.